Below are 12 T cell receptor beta chains sequenced from a single sample in a study of T-cell memory formation after mild COVID-19. TCRdb recomputed calls from the 5' RACE reads with MiXCR, one row per CDR3 protein. The repertoire holds roughly 380,000 distinct CDR3 sequences, with 25% to 30% as singletons. The material sequenced was PBMCs or a T cell subset sorted from them (not recorded which). These receptors all come from an adult woman who had mild COVID-19 (a few samples of this study predate the infection). Cell type and time point are not known.

The V call is TRBV24-1, the J call TRBJ2-3; possibly TRBD1 or TRBD2 for D (5 bases each). The CDR3 covers 12 residues. V was trimmed by 5 bases and J by 5 bases, leaving 7 bases between them. CDR1 and CDR2 from the germline V gene are KGHDR and SFDVKD. The chain's CDR3 is CATSGDGDTQYF. The DNA for the CDR3 is TGTGCCACCAGTGGGGACGGAGATACGCAGTATTTT.

V gene TRBV30 combines with J gene TRBJ1-2; D gene ambiguous. Germline loops: CDR1 GTSNPN, CDR2 SVGIG (reference sequence). This CDR3 has 15 amino acids. Trimming left V 1 base short and J 6 bases short, with 18 bases between. CDR3 sequence (DNA): TGTGCCTGGAGTGGATTACGGGCAGTCAGTCATGGCTACACCTTC. Amino acids: CAWSGLRAVSHGYTF.

This clonotype showed up just a few times. The chain has TRBV6-2 or TRBV6-3 and TRBJ1-1; unclear D gene. Germline loops: CDR1 MNHEY, CDR2 SVGEGT. The CDR3 runs to 13 residues. Trimming removed 5 bases at V and 4 bases at J, with 11 bases between. The CDR3 is CASSAWVGTEAFF. In DNA form, the CDR3 reads TGTGCCAGCAGTGCTTGGGTGGGCACTGAAGCTTTCTTT.

The chain has TRBV14 and TRBJ2-3; 7 bases map to TRBD2. With V trimmed by 2 bases and J by 5 bases, 7 bases remained unmatched. The CDR3 spans 15 residues. Per germline, CDR1 SGHDN and CDR2 FVKESK. CDR3 bases: TGTGCCAGCAGCCAACGGCGGGGGTACGGAGATACGCAGTATTTT. The encoded protein is CASSQRRGYGDTQYF.

In this sample, this clonotype turned up a few times. V usage is TRBV30 and J usage is TRBJ1-1, with a weak D call TRBD1 (5 bases). Trimming removed 3 bases at V and 6 bases at J, with 14 bases between. The CDR3 consists of 13 residues. The germline gives CDR1 GTSNPN, CDR2 SVGIG (reference sequence). The CDR3 loop is CAWSLTPQAEAFF. CDR3 coding DNA: TGTGCCTGGAGCTTGACCCCACAGGCTGAAGCTTTCTTT. Filled out from reference TRBV30 and TRBJ1-1, the complete variable domain reads SQTIHQWPATLVQPVGSPLSLECTVEGTSNPNLYWYRQAAGRGLQLLFYSVGIGQISSEVPQNLSASRPQDRQFILSSKKLLLSDSGFYLCAWSLTPQAEAFFGQGTRLTVV.

This clonotype rates as medium-sized. The chain is built from TRBV19 and TRBJ2-1; 7 nucleotides match TRBD2. The germline V gene encodes CDR1 LNHDA and CDR2 SQIVND (reference sequence). V shed 5 bases and J 8 bases; nucleotides not matched to a gene: 9. The CDR3 consists of 14 residues. The chain's CDR3 is CASSLRTRSDEQFF. As DNA, the CDR3 is TGTGCCAGTAGTCTTCGGACTAGATCGGATGAGCAGTTCTTC.

The chain recombines TRBV5-1 with TRBJ2-7, with 11 nucleotides matching TRBD2. Germline CDR1 SGHRS, CDR2 YFSETQ. The ends lost 7 bases at V and 5 bases at J; junction bases unmatched: 14. CDR3 length equals 16 residues. CDR3 DNA: TGCGCCAGCGGCCAAGGGGGGACTAGCGGTATGAACGAGCAGTACTTC. This translates into CASGQGGTSGMNEQYF.

Within the sample, this clonotype is medium-sized (0.01 to 0.1%). The V gene is TRBV19, the J gene TRBJ2-6, with D perhaps matching TRBD1 (6 bases). The CDR3 loop spans 14 amino acids. The germline gives CDR1 LNHDA, CDR2 SQIVND (reference sequence). The V gene lost 4 bases and the J gene lost 4 bases, with 8 bases spanning the gap. CDR3 coding DNA: TGTGCCAGTAGTACCGGACAGGGGGCCAACGTCCTGACTTTC. Protein product: CASSTGQGANVLTF.

This clonotype was detected only a few times. The chain employs TRBV7-6 and TRBJ2-1; the D is unclear. CDR1 is SGHVS, CDR2 FNYEAQ, per germline. The CDR3 contains 14 residues. The V gene lost 4 bases and the J gene lost 9 bases, with 16 bases spanning the gap. As DNA, the CDR3 is TGTGCCAGCAGCTCCCTTCGGCAAACGGGTGAGCAGTTCTTC. Its protein product is CASSSLRQTGEQFF. Based on the CDR3 plus reference TRBV7-6 and TRBJ2-1, the full variable domain is GAGVSQSPRYKVTKRGQDVALRCDPISGHVSLYWYRQALGQGPEFLTYFNYEAQQDKSGLPNDRFSAERPEGSISTLTIQRTEQRDSAMYRCASSSLRQTGEQFFGPGTRLTVL.

This clonotype came up a few times. The chain uses TRBV6-5 and TRBJ2-6; D uncertain. Germline V lookup: CDR1 MNHEY, CDR2 SVGAGI. V lost 0 bases, J lost 3 bases, and 9 bases lay in between. This CDR3 is 16 amino acids long. The CDR3 is CASSYSVGFGANVLTF. CDR3 bases: TGTGCCAGCAGTTACTCGGTCGGGTTTGGGGCCAACGTCCTGACTTTC.

This sequence joins TRBV7-3 and TRBJ2-1; the match to TRBD1 covers 7 bases. Germline-derived CDR1 and CDR2 are SGHTA and FQGTGA. Trimming at V came to 5 bases and at J to 0 bases, leaving 4 bases not matched to a gene. The CDR3 is 15 amino acids. CDR3 residues: CASSRTGFSYNEQFF. CDR3 nucleotide sequence: TGTGCCAGCAGCCGGACAGGCTTCTCCTACAATGAGCAGTTCTTC.

This chain links TRBV20-1 with TRBJ2-3; 10 nucleotides align to TRBD2. V trimming: 6 bases; J trimming: 4 bases; junction bases outside the gene matches: 7. CDR3 length: 14 amino acids. Germline V gene lookup returns CDR1 DFQATT and CDR2 SNEGSKA (reference sequence). DNA of the CDR3: TGCAGTGCAAGCGGGGGGGCCGCTGCAGATACGCAGTATTTT. It encodes CSASGGAAADTQYF.